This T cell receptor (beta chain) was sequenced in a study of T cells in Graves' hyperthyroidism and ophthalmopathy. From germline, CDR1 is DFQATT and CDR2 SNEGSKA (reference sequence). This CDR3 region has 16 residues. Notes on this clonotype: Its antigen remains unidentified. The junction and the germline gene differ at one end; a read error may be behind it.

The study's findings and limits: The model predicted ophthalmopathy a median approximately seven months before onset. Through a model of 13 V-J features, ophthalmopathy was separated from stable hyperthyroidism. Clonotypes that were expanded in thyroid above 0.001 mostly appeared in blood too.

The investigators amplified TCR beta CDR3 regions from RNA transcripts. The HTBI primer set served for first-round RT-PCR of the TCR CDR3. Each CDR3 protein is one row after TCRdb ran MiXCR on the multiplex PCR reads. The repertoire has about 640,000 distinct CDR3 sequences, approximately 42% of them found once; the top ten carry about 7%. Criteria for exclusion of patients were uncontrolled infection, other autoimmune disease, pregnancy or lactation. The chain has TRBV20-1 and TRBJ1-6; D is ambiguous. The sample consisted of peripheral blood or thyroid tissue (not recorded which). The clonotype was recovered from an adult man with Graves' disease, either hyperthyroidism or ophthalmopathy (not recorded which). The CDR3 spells CSARTPGSAYNPPLHF. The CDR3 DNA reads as TGCAGTGCTAGAACCCCGGGCAGCGCCTATAATCCACCCCTCCACTTT.